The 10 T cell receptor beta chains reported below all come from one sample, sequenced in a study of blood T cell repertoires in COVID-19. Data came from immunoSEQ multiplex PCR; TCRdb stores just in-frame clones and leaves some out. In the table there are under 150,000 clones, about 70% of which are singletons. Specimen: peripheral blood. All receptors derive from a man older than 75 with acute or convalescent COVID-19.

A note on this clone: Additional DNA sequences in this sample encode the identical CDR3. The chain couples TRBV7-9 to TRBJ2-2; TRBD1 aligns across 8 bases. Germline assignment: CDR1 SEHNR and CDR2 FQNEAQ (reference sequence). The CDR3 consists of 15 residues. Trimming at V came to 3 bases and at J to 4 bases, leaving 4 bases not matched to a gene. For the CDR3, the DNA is TGTGCCAGCAGCTTGGACAGGGTCGTCACCGGGGAGCTGTTTTTT. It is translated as CASSLDRVVTGELFF.

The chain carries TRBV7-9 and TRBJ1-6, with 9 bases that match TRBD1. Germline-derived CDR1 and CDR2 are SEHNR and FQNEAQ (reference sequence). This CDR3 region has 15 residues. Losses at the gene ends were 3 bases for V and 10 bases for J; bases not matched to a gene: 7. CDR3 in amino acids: CASSLTGGLRSPLHF. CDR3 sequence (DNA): TGTGCCAGCAGCTTGACAGGGGGTTTACGATCACCCCTCCACTTT.

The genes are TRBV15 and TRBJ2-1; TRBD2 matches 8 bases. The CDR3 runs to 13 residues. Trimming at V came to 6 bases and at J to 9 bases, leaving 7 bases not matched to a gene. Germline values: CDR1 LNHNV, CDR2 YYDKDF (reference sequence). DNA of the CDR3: TGTGCCACCAGGCCAAGCGGGGGAGCTGAGCAGTTCTTC. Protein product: CATRPSGGAEQFF.

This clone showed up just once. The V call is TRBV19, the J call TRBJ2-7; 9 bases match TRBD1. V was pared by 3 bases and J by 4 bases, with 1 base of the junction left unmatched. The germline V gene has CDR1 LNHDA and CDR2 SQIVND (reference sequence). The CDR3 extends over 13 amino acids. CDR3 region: CASSMDRGYEQYF. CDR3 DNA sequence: TGTGCCAGTAGTATGGACAGGGGATACGAGCAGTACTTC.

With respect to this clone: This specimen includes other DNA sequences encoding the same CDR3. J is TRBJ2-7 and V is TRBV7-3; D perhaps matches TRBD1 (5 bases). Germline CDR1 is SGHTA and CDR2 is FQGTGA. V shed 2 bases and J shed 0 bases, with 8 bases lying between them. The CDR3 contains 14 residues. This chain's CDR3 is CASSLDSASYEQYF. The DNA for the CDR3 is TGTGCCAGCAGCTTAGACAGCGCCTCCTACGAGCAGTACTTC.

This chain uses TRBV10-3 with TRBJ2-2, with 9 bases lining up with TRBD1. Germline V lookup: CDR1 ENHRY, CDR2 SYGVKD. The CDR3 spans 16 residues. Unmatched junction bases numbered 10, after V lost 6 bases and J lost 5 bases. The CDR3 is CAIRSGTGRETGELFF. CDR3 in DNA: TGTGCCATCAGATCCGGGACAGGGAGAGAAACCGGGGAGCTGTTTTTT.

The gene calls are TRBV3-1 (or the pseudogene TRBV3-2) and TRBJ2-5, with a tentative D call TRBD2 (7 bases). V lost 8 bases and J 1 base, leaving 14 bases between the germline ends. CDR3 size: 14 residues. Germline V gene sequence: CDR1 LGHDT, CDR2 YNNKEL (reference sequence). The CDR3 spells CASGGRGTQETQYF. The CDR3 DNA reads TGTGCCAGCGGGGGGCGGGGGACCCAAGAGACCCAGTACTTC.

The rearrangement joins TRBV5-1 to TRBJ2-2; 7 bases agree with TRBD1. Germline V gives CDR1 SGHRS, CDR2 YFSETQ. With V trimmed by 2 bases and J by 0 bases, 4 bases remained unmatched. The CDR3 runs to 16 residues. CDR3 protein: CASSFPGQTNTGELFF. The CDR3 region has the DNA TGCGCCAGCAGCTTTCCGGGACAGACGAACACCGGGGAGCTGTTTTTT.

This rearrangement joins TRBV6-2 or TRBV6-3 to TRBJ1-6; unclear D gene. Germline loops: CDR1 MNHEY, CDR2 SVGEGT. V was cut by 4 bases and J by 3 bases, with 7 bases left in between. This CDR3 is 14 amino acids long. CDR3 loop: CASSLGVYNSPLHF. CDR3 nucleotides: TGTGCCAGCAGTTTGGGAGTCTATAATTCACCCCTCCACTTT.

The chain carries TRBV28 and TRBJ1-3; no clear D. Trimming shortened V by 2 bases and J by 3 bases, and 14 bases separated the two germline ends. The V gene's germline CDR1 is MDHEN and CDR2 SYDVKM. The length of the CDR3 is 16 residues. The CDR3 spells CASSLRANPRGNTIYF. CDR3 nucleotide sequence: TGTGCCAGCAGTTTACGCGCGAATCCGCGTGGAAACACCATATATTTT.